These 18 T cell receptor beta chains came from one sample sequenced in a study of CD8 T cells in ankylosing spondylitis. Points from the study as a whole: A motif of eight or nine highly homologous TCR beta variants was seen as apparently characteristic of ankylosing spondylitis blood.

No antigen has been identified for these receptors. TCRdb re-analysed the 5' RACE reads in MiXCR, keeping a single row per CDR3 protein. The sample consists of fewer than 750,000 distinct CDR3 sequences, over 15% of them appearing once. The specimen was blood, either unsorted or a sorted T cell fraction (not recorded which). These receptors all stem from a male donor with ankylosing spondylitis.

This clonotype was found many times. This rearrangement joins TRBV5-1 to TRBJ2-3, with D possibly being TRBD2 (6 bases). The CDR3 has 15 amino acids. Germline CDR1 SGHRS, CDR2 YFSETQ. V lost 6 bases to trimming and J lost 0 bases, with 14 bases between them. The CDR3 DNA is TGCGCCAGCACCCTGGGGACTTTCAGCACAGATACGCAGTATTTT. Amino acid sequence: CASTLGTFSTDTQYF.

The V and J genes are TRBV29-1 and TRBJ2-5; D not certain. Germline V CDR1 and CDR2: SQVTM, ANQGSEA. This CDR3 is built from 10 residues. Trimming cost V 7 bases and J 5 bases, with 8 bases left between them. The DNA for the CDR3 is TGCAGCGCCCTGGTGGAGACCCAGTACTTC. Amino acids: CSALVETQYF.

This clonotype occurred many times. J is TRBJ1-1 and V is TRBV12-3 or TRBV12-4; no reliable D call. Trimming shortened V by 5 bases and J by 5 bases, and 12 bases separated the two germline ends. The CDR3 runs 13 residues. The CDR3 DNA is TGTGCCAGCAGTCCACCCCGGGGAACTGAAGCTTTCTTT. Encoded protein: CASSPPRGTEAFF.

V usage is TRBV29-1 and J usage is TRBJ1-1; 7 bases align to TRBD1. The CDR3 runs 13 residues. V was clipped by 7 bases and J by 1 base; unmatched bases: 6. The germline V gene has CDR1 SQVTM and CDR2 ANQGSEA. CDR3 nucleotides: TGCAGCGCACACAGGGGTGGGAACACTGAAGCTTTCTTT. The encoded protein is CSAHRGGNTEAFF.

This clonotype came up a few times. The V gene is TRBV11-1, the J gene TRBJ2-3, with 9 positions matching TRBD2. The germline gives CDR1 SGHAT, CDR2 FQDESV (reference sequence). V shed 5 bases, J shed 0 bases, and the junction held 15 bases outside the gene matches. The CDR3 is 19 amino acids. The CDR3 spells CASSPWRGGNLVSTDTQYF. The CDR3 nucleotides are TGTGCCAGCAGCCCCTGGCGGGGGGGCAACCTTGTAAGCACAGATACGCAGTATTTT.

This clonotype was counted only a few times. The chain has TRBV20-1 and TRBJ2-7; D may be TRBD1 (6 bases). The V gene lost 0 bases and the J gene lost 2 bases, with 17 bases spanning the gap. The CDR3 is made up of 16 amino acids. Germline V lookup: CDR1 DFQATT, CDR2 SNEGSKA (reference sequence). CDR3 sequence reads: CSARDLEGEFPYEQYF. Written as DNA, the CDR3 is TGCAGTGCTAGAGATCTCGAGGGGGAGTTTCCCTACGAGCAGTACTTC.

V is TRBV5-1 and J is TRBJ2-7; the match to TRBD1 covers 7 bases. V gave up 0 bases and J gave up 2 bases; unmatched junction bases: 5. The CDR3 is 15 residues long. Germline V gives CDR1 SGHRS, CDR2 YFSETQ. The CDR3 loop is CASSLADRETYEQYF. The CDR3, as DNA: TGCGCCAGCAGCTTGGCCGACAGGGAAACCTACGAGCAGTACTTC. The whole variable domain, remainder taken from reference TRBV5-1 and TRBJ2-7, is KAGVTQTPRYLIKTRGQQVTLSCSPISGHRSVSWYQQTPGQGLQFLFEYFSETQRNKGNFPGRFSGRQFSNSRSEMNVSTLELGDSALYLCASSLADRETYEQYFGPGTRLTVT.

This clonotype was recorded a few times. The V gene is TRBV29-1, the J gene TRBJ2-2; no definite D call. Between the trimmed V and J ends, which lost 3 bases and 6 bases, there was a span of 8 bases. Germline CDR1 SQVTM, CDR2 ANQGSEA. This CDR3 is 12 amino acids long. The CDR3 sequence: CSVETPAGELFF. CDR3 sequence (DNA): TGCAGCGTTGAGACACCCGCCGGGGAGCTGTTTTTT.

The V gene is TRBV7-2, the J gene TRBJ2-2; 9 bases map to TRBD1. CDR1 is SGHTA, CDR2 FQGNSA, per germline. The V segment lost 6 bases and the J segment 7 bases; nucleotides outside the gene matches: 9. The CDR3 totals 15 residues. CDR3 loop: CASRTGTGNVGELFF. CDR3 nucleotide sequence: TGTGCCAGCAGAACCGGGACAGGGAATGTCGGGGAGCTGTTTTTT. Variable domain in full (rest from reference TRBV7-2 and TRBJ2-2): GAGVSQSPSNKVTEKGKDVELRCDPISGHTALYWYRQSLGQGLEFLIYFQGNSAPDKSGLPSDRFSAERTGGSVSTLTIQRTQQEDSAVYLCASRTGTGNVGELFFGEGSRLTVL.

This clonotype has more than one count but fewer than ten. This sequence joins TRBV7-2 and TRBJ2-1; D is ambiguous. Trimming cost V 2 bases and J 8 bases, with 7 bases left between them. Germline V gene data show CDR1 as SGHTA and CDR2 as FQGNSA. CDR3 size: 12 residues. This CDR3 reads CASSLRRDEQFF. The CDR3 DNA follows: TGTGCCAGCAGCTTACGGCGCGATGAGCAGTTCTTC.

The chain joins TRBV20-1 to TRBJ2-7; TRBD2 agrees at 9 bases. The CDR3 contains 16 residues. Germline V gene data show CDR1 as DFQATT and CDR2 as SNEGSKA (reference sequence). CDR3 DNA sequence: TGCAGCTCTACCCCACGAATTGCTAGCGGGACCTACGAGCAGTACTTC. Its protein is CSSTPRIASGTYEQYF.

The gene calls are TRBV28 and TRBJ2-1; D gene ambiguous. Germline-derived CDR1 and CDR2 are MDHEN and SYDVKM. Trimming shortened V by 2 bases and J by 4 bases, and 12 bases separated the two germline ends. The length of the CDR3 is 15 residues. CDR3 amino acids: CASSLGFRGYNEQFF. Written as DNA, the CDR3 is TGTGCCAGCAGTTTAGGATTCCGTGGGTACAATGAGCAGTTCTTC.

The table lists this clonotype with many counts. This chain joins TRBV7-8 and TRBJ2-3; 10 bases are shared with TRBD1. The CDR3 is 16 amino acids. V lost 6 bases to trimming and J lost 3 bases; unmatched junction nucleotides: 9. Germline V gene lookup returns CDR1 SGHVS and CDR2 FQNEAQ. This chain's CDR3 is CASSPDRGLSTDTQYF. In nucleotides, the CDR3 is TGTGCCAGCAGTCCTGACAGGGGGCTGTCTACAGATACGCAGTATTTT.

This clonotype showed up just a few times. The V gene is TRBV20-1, the J gene TRBJ1-1; D is unresolved. V was clipped by 7 bases and J by 2 bases, with 11 bases between them. This CDR3 is built from 12 residues. Germline loops: CDR1 DFQATT, CDR2 SNEGSKA (reference sequence). CDR3 protein: CSERLENTEAFF. CDR3 nucleotide sequence: TGCAGTGAGCGCTTGGAAAACACTGAAGCTTTCTTT.

The CDR3 bases are TGTGCCACCGACGCCCGGGGGCGGGCTCAGCCCCAGCATTTT. It encodes CATDARGRAQPQHF. V gene TRBV15 combines with J gene TRBJ1-5, with D perhaps matching TRBD1 (6 bases). Germline CDR1 is LNHNV and CDR2 is YYDKDF (reference sequence). V was pared by 8 bases and J by 6 bases, with 17 bases between. The CDR3 has 14 residues.

The chain combines TRBV27 with TRBJ1-5; TRBD1 matches at 8 bases. In germline, CDR1 is MNHEY, CDR2 SMNVEV (reference sequence). The CDR3 runs 14 residues. V shed 6 bases, J shed 6 bases, and the junction held 7 bases outside the gene matches. CDR3 residues: CASSSDRGAQPQHF. In DNA form, the CDR3 reads TGTGCCAGCAGCTCCGACAGGGGAGCTCAGCCCCAGCATTTT.

CDR3 in amino acids: CASTRDRVAFF. The DNA of the CDR3 is TGTGCCAGCACCCGGGACAGGGTTGCTTTCTTT. This chain links TRBV12-3 or TRBV12-4 with TRBJ1-1; 9 bases map to TRBD1. This CDR3 region has 11 residues. V lost 7 bases and J lost 11; bases outside the gene matches: 5.

This clonotype was seen more than once but under ten times. The chain joins TRBV2 to TRBJ2-1; TRBD1 is a possible D gene (5 bases). CDR1 is SNHLY, CDR2 FYNNEI, per germline. V lost 1 base, J lost 9 bases, and 13 bases lay in between. The CDR3 has 14 amino acids. The CDR3 loop is CASSEGQLLAEQFF. Written as DNA, the CDR3 is TGTGCCAGCAGTGAAGGACAGCTGCTCGCTGAGCAGTTCTTC.